Shown below are 3 T cell receptor beta chains from a single sample sequenced in a study of beta chain features in type 1 diabetes. The investigators reverse transcribed all of the isolated RNA, so they sequenced expressed TCRB transcripts. Profiling relied on immunoSEQ multiplex PCR, and the TCRdb table lists in-frame clones only, not all of them. The repertoire has around 400,000 clones, around 13% of them found once; the top ten carry less than 0.02%. The specimen sequenced was naive CD4+ T cells from blood. Receptors originate from a man aged 18 to 29 in good health.

This clone was seen more than once but under ten times. CDR3 residues: CASSYDADYEQYF. CDR3 in DNA: TGTGCCAGCAGTTACGATGCGGATTACGAGCAGTACTTC. V and J are TRBV6-5 and TRBJ2-7; D is unclear. Germline values: CDR1 MNHEY, CDR2 SVGAGI. Trimming pared 2 bases from V and 4 bases from J, leaving 9 bases between. CDR3 length: 13 residues.

About this clone: Other nucleotide sequences in the sample specify the same CDR3. The rearrangement links TRBV7-2 to TRBJ2-7, with D unresolved. Per the germline V gene, CDR1 is SGHTA and CDR2 is FQGNSA. V was cut by 5 bases and J by 0 bases, with 5 bases left in between. CDR3 length: 12 residues. The CDR3 bases are TGTGCCAGCAGCCCCCTCTCCTACGAGCAGTACTTC. Residues: CASSPLSYEQYF.

This clone showed up just a few times. The J gene is TRBJ2-5, the V gene TRBV9; 7 bases fit TRBD2. Trimming removed 3 bases from V and 5 bases from J; junction bases left unmatched: 4. Germline loops: CDR1 SGDLS, CDR2 YYNGEE. The CDR3 length is 13 residues. The CDR3: CASSAGRGETQYF. The CDR3 nucleotides are TGTGCCAGCAGCGCCGGGCGGGGGGAGACCCAGTACTTC.